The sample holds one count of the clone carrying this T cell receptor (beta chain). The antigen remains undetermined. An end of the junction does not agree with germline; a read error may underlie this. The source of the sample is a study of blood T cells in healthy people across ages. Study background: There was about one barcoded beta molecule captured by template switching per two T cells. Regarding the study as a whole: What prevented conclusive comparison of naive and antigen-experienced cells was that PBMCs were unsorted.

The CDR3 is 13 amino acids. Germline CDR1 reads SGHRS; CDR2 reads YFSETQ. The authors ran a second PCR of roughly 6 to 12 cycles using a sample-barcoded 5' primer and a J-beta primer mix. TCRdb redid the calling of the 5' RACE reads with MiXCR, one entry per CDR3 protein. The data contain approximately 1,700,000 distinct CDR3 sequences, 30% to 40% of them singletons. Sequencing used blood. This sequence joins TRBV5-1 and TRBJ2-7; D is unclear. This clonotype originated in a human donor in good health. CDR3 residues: CASRLNPNYEQYF. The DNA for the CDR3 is TGCGCCAGCCGCTTGAACCCCAACTACGAGCAGTACTTT. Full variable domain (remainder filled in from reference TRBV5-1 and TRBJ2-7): KAGVTQTPRYLIKTRGQQVTLSCSPISGHRSVSWYQQTPGQGLQFLFEYFSETQRNKGNFPGRFSGRQFSNSRSEMNVSTLELGDSALYLCASRLNPNYEQYFGPGTRLTVT.